This TCR beta chain originates from a study of graft-versus-host responses after intestinal transplantation. Overall study findings and caveats: Recipient marrow contained GvH clones, some of which appeared first in ileum or blood. There was an association between peak levels of circulating GvH clones and early post-transplant HvG declines.

Remarks on this clone: Its antigen is unknown.

V lost 3 bases and J lost 3; bases outside the gene matches: 6. The germline gives CDR1 SGDLS, CDR2 YYNGEE. The CDR3 length is 15 residues. Clones were sequenced by immunoSEQ multiplex PCR, and TCRdb holds only the in-frame ones, with some missing. The sample includes about 39,000 clones, approximately 95% of them seen just once. This clonotype was obtained from a human patient who received an intestinal transplant, so some T cells may come from the graft donor. The sample was PBMCs, taken 700 to 850 days after intestinal transplantation. V is TRBV9 and J is TRBJ2-3; 8 bases align to TRBD2. CDR3 loop: CASSAGGARTDTQYF. The CDR3, as DNA: TGTGCCAGCAGCGCCGGGGGGGCCCGGACAGATACGCAGTATTTT. The full variable domain, with the rest looked up from reference TRBV9 and TRBJ2-3, is DSGVTQTPKHLITATGQRVTLRCSPRSGDLSVYWYQQSLDQGLQFLIQYYNGEERAKGNILERFSAQQFPDLHSELNLSSLELGDSALYFCASSAGGARTDTQYFGPGTRLTVL.